The 13 T cell receptor beta chains below all came from one sample that was sequenced in a study of shared clonotypes between healthy human individuals (TCRdb year 2020). CD8 naive samples were obtained by positive selection for CCR7 among CD45RO-negative cells, yielding a CD45RA+CCR7+ population from which TemRA cells were excluded. Preparation of the library involved the immunoSEQ multiplex PCR assay. Imported from immuneACCESS, the table was reduced by TCRdb to in-frame sequences with V and J called. These copies leave out some clones; in studies compared against another copy, an unresolved V gene accounts for under half, and the cause of the remainder is not known. The sample records roughly 2.1 million clones, about 93% of which are singletons. Clones ranked in the top ten supply around 1.7% of the sample. The sample was naive CD8+ T cells from PBMCs. The intended sense of this specimen's cell subset or site label: CD45RA+CCR7+. All receptors come from a man between 18 and 29 years old in good health. Some clones in this sample may be carry-over from other donors' samples.

In its sample, this clone was seen once. The V and J genes are TRBV27 and TRBJ2-3; 7 bases align to TRBD2. This CDR3 has 15 amino acids. Trimming cost V 5 bases and J 4 bases; bases outside gene matches: 9. Germline V CDR1 and CDR2: MNHEY, SMNVEV (reference sequence). The CDR3 region is CASSTEGLPADTQYF. In nucleotides, the CDR3 is TGTGCCAGCAGTACCGAGGGACTACCCGCAGATACGCAGTATTTT.

The chain combines TRBV27 with TRBJ2-7; 10 nucleotides align to TRBD1. The CDR3 contains 15 residues. V lost 6 bases and J lost 5; bases outside the gene matches: 10. CDR1 is MNHEY, CDR2 SMNVEV, per germline (reference sequence). The CDR3 region is CASRPRTGGSHEQYF. The CDR3 nucleotides read TGTGCCAGCAGGCCAAGGACAGGGGGGTCCCACGAGCAGTACTTC.

The chain uses TRBV7-9 and TRBJ2-1; D tentatively reads TRBD1 or TRBD2 (5 bases each). The CDR3 loop spans 15 amino acids. Germline V gives CDR1 SEHNR, CDR2 FQNEAQ (reference sequence). V shed 1 base and J shed 10 bases, with 17 bases lying between them. CDR3 sequence (DNA): TGTGCCAGCAGCTTAGTAAATACCGGGACCCACGAGCAGTTCTTC. It codes for CASSLVNTGTHEQFF.

This chain's CDR3 is CAWGNTQGGLYGYTF. DNA of the CDR3: TGTGCCTGGGGGAATACCCAAGGGGGGTTGTATGGCTACACCTTC. The V gene is TRBV30, the J gene TRBJ1-2; the D gene is possibly TRBD1 (6 bases). This CDR3 is 15 amino acids long. Trimming stripped 5 bases from V and 5 bases from J, with 21 bases between. The V gene's germline CDR1 is GTSNPN and CDR2 SVGIG (reference sequence).

CDR3 region: CASSPRADLSSYNEQFF. CDR3 nucleotides: TGTGCCAGCAGCCCCCGGGCAGACTTAAGCTCCTACAATGAGCAGTTCTTC. V is TRBV11-2 and J is TRBJ2-1; D gene ambiguous. Germline CDR1 reads SGHAT; CDR2 reads FQNNGV. This CDR3 spans 17 amino acids. Trimming pared 5 bases from V and 0 bases from J, leaving 17 bases between.

This rearrangement joins TRBV11-2 to TRBJ2-1, with D hard to call. Trimming left V 4 bases short and J 0 bases short, with 22 bases between. The CDR3 runs to 19 residues. The V gene's germline CDR1 is SGHAT and CDR2 FQNNGV. As DNA, the CDR3 is TGTGCCAGCAGCTATCCCATGGTGGCCCCCTGGAGCTCCTACAATGAGCAGTTCTTC. Translated, it gives CASSYPMVAPWSSYNEQFF.

The gene calls are TRBV7-9 and TRBJ2-7, with TRBD1 identical over 9 bases. J gave up 4 bases and V 4 bases, and 5 bases lay outside the gene matches. This CDR3 comprises 14 residues. In germline, CDR1 is SEHNR, CDR2 FQNEAQ (reference sequence). The chain's CDR3 is CASSSQGALYEQYF. DNA of the CDR3: TGTGCCAGCAGCTCACAGGGGGCGCTGTACGAGCAGTACTTC.

V is TRBV7-9 and J is TRBJ1-2, with D unclear. This CDR3 region has 14 residues. CDR1 and CDR2 (germline): SEHNR, FQNEAQ (reference sequence). V was pared by 5 bases and J by 4 bases, with 14 bases between. The CDR3: CASSPSTSVYGYTF. The CDR3 DNA is TGTGCCAGCAGCCCATCAACGTCCGTCTATGGCTACACCTTC.

J is TRBJ2-2 and V is TRBV30, with D perhaps TRBD2 (5 bases). Trimming left V 4 bases short and J 4 bases short, with 10 bases between. CDR1 is GTSNPN, CDR2 SVGIG, per germline (reference sequence). This CDR3 has 13 amino acids. The CDR3 sequence is CAWTLGGTGELFF. The CDR3 nucleotides read TGTGCCTGGACCCTCGGAGGCACCGGGGAGCTGTTTTTT. The whole variable domain, filled in from reference TRBV30 and TRBJ2-2, reads SQTIHQWPATLVQPVGSPLSLECTVEGTSNPNLYWYRQAAGRGLQLLFYSVGIGQISSEVPQNLSASRPQDRQFILSSKKLLLSDSGFYLCAWTLGGTGELFFGEGSRLTVL.

The chain uses TRBV6-1 and TRBJ2-5; 9 bases are a match to TRBD1. The end of the DNA is better explained by TRBJ2-7, so the J call may be wrong. Germline V lookup: CDR1 MNHNS, CDR2 SASEGT. This CDR3 is 15 amino acids long. The CDR3 is CASSEGQGVSYEQYF. The CDR3 DNA follows: TGTGCCAGCAGTGAAGGACAGGGGGTATCCTACGAGCAGTACTTC.

The J gene is TRBJ2-7, the V gene TRBV9; tentatively, D is TRBD2 (7 bases). Germline V CDR1 and CDR2: SGDLS, YYNGEE. The V and J ends lost 1 base and 6 bases respectively, with 17 bases between them. CDR3 length: 15 amino acids. The CDR3 DNA reads as TGTGCCAGCAGCGTAAGGGGGGGCGGAGAACCCGAGCAGTACTTC. Protein product: CASSVRGGGEPEQYF.

The V gene is TRBV7-2, the J gene TRBJ2-5, with TRBD1 matching 8 bases. The length of the CDR3 is 14 residues. The germline CDR1 and CDR2 sequences are SGHTA and FQGNSA. V lost 5 bases and J lost 5; bases outside the gene matches: 7. This CDR3 is CASSDRTGRETQYF. In nucleotides, the CDR3 is TGTGCCAGCAGCGACCGGACAGGGCGGGAGACCCAGTACTTC.

The CDR3 DNA reads as TGTGCCAGCAGCCACGGGGAATACTTC. It translates to CASSHGEYF. The rearrangement uses TRBV3-1 (or the pseudogene TRBV3-2) and TRBJ2-7; a possible D gene is TRBD2 (5 bases). Per the germline V gene, CDR1 is LGHDT and CDR2 is YNNKEL (reference sequence). V lost 3 bases, J lost 13 bases, and 7 bases lay in between. This CDR3 is built from 9 residues.